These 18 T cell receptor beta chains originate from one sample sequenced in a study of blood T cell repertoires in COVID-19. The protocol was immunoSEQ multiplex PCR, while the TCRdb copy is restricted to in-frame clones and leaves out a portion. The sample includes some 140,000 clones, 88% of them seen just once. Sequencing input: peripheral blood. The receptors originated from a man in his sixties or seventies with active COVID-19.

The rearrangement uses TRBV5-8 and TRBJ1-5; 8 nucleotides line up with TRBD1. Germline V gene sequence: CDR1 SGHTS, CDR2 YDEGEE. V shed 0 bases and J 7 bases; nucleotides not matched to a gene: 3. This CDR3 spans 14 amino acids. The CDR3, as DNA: TGTGCCAGCAGCTTGGGACAGGGGTACCAGCCCCAGCATTTT. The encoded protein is CASSLGQGYQPQHF. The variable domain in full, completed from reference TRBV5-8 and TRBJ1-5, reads EAGVTQSPTHLIKTRGQQATLRCSPISGHTSVYWYQQALGLGLQFLLWYDEGEERNRGNFPPRFSGRQFPNYSSELNVNALELEDSALYLCASSLGQGYQPQHFGDGTRLSIL.

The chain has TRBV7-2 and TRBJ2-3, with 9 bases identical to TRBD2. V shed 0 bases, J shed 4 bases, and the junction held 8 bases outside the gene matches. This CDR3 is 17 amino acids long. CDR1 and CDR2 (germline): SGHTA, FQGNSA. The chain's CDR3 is CASSLAPLAGDSDTQYF. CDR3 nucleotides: TGTGCCAGCAGCTTAGCCCCTTTAGCGGGAGACTCAGATACGCAGTATTTT.

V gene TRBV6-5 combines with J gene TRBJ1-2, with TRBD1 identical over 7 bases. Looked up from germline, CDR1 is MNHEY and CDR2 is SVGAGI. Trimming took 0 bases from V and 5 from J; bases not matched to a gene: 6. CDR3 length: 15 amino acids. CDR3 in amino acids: CASSYSSGTDYGYTF. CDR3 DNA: TGTGCCAGCAGTTACTCTTCCGGGACAGATTATGGCTACACCTTC.

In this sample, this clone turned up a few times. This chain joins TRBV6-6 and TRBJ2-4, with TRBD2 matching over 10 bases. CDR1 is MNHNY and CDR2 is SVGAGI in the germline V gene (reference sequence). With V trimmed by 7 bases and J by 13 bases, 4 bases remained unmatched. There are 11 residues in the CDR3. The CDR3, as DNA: TGTGCCAGCATGTTAGCGGGGGGCCAGTACTTC. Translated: CASMLAGGQYF.

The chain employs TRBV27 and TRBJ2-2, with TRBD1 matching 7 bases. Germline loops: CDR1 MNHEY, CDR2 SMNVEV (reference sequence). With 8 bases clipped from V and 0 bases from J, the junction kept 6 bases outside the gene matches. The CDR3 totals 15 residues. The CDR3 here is CASRQGQSNTGELFF. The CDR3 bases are TGTGCCAGCCGCCAGGGACAGTCGAACACCGGGGAGCTGTTTTTT.

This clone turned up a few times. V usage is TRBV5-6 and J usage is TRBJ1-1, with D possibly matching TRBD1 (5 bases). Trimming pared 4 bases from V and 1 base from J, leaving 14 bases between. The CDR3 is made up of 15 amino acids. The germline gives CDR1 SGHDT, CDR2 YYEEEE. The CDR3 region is CASSPSGGTNTEAFF. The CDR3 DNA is TGTGCCAGCAGCCCTTCGGGAGGGACGAACACTGAAGCTTTCTTT.

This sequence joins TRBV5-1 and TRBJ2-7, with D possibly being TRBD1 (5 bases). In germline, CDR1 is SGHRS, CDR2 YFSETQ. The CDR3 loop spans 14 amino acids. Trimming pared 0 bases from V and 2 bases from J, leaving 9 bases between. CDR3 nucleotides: TGCGCCAGCAGCTTGGATCAGGGAACCTACGAGCAGTACTTC. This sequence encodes CASSLDQGTYEQYF.

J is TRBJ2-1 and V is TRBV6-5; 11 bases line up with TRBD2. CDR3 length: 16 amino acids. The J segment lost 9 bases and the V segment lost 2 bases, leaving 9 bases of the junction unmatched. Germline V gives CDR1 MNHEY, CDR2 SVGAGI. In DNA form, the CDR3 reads TGTGCCAGCAGTTACAGAGTGGTAGCGGGAGGGGGTGAGCAGTTCTTC. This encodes CASSYRVVAGGGEQFF.

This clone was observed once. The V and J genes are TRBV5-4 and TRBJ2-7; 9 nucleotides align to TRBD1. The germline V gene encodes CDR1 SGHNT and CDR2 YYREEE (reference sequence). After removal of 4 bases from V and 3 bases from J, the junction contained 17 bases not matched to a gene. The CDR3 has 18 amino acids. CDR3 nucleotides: TGTGCCAGCAGCGTCGACAGGGGGACGAGTTTTACCCTCTACGAGCAGTACTTC. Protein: CASSVDRGTSFTLYEQYF.

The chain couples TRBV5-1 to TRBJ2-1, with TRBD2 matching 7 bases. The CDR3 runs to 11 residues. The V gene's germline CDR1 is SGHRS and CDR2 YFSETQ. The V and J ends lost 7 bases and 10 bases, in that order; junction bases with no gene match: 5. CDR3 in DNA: TGCGCCAGCCGACTAGCCCAAGAGCAGTTCTTC. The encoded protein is CASRLAQEQFF. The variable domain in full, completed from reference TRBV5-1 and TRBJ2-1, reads KAGVTQTPRYLIKTRGQQVTLSCSPISGHRSVSWYQQTPGQGLQFLFEYFSETQRNKGNFPGRFSGRQFSNSRSEMNVSTLELGDSALYLCASRLAQEQFFGPGTRLTVL.

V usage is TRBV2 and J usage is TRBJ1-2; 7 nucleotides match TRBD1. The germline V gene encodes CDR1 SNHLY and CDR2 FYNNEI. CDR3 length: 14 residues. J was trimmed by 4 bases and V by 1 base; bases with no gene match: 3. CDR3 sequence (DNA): TGTGCCAGCAGTGAAGGGGGACAGCTCTATGGCTACACCTTC. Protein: CASSEGGQLYGYTF.

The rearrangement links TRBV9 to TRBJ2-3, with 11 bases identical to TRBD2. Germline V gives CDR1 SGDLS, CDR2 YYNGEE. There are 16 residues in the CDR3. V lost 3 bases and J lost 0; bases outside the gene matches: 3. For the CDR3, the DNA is TGTGCCAGCAGCGCGCTAGCGGGGGGAAGCACAGATACGCAGTATTTT. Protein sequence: CASSALAGGSTDTQYF.

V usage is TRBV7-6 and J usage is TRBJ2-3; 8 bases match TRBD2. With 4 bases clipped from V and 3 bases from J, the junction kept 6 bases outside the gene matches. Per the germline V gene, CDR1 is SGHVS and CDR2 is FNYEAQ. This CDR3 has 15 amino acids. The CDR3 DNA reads TGTGCCAGCAGCTCCAGCGGGAGAGGGACAGATACGCAGTATTTT. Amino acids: CASSSSGRGTDTQYF.

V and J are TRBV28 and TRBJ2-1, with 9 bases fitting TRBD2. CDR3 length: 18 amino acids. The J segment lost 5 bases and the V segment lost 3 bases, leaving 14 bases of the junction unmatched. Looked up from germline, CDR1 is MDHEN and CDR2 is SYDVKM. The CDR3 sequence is CASSFKNPFSGGHNEQFF. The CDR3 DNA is TGTGCCAGCAGTTTTAAGAACCCTTTTAGCGGGGGACACAATGAGCAGTTCTTC.

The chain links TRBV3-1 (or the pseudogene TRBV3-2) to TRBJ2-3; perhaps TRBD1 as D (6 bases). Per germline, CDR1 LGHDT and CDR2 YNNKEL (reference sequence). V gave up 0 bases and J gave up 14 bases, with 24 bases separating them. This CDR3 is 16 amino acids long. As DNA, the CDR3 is TGTGCCAGCAGCCAAGAACAAGATTCAGGGGCCTTTGCGGGGTATTTT. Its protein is CASSQEQDSGAFAGYF.

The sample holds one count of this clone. The CDR3 spells CASSPVTGGSETQYF. DNA for the CDR3: TGTGCCAGCAGTCCGGTGACAGGGGGAAGTGAGACCCAGTACTTC. This chain connects TRBV28 to TRBJ2-5; TRBD1 aligns across 9 bases. Per the germline V gene, CDR1 is MDHEN and CDR2 is SYDVKM. The V gene end was trimmed by 5 bases and the J gene end by 5 bases; junction bases not matched to a gene: 9. The CDR3 is made up of 15 amino acids.

Written as DNA, the CDR3 is TGTGCCAGCAGCCAACAGGGTCATGAGCAGTTCTTC. Its translation: CASSQQGHEQFF. This chain uses TRBV7-3 with TRBJ2-1, with D perhaps TRBD1 (6 bases). The germline gives CDR1 SGHTA, CDR2 FQGTGA. The CDR3 is made up of 12 amino acids. Trimming shortened V by 5 bases and J by 8 bases, and 10 bases separated the two germline ends. The whole variable domain, filled in from reference TRBV7-3 and TRBJ2-1, reads GAGVSQTPSNKVTEKGKYVELRCDPISGHTALYWYRQSLGQGPEFLIYFQGTGAADDSGLPNDRFFAVRPEGSVSTLKIQRTERGDSAVYLCASSQQGHEQFFGPGTRLTVL.

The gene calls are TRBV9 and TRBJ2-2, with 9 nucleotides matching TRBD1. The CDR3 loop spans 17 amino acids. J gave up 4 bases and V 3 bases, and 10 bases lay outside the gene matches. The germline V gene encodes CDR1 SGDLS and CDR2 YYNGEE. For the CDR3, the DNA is TGTGCCAGCAGCGCCGCCCGGACAGGGGCCGGCACCGGGGAGCTGTTTTTT. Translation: CASSAARTGAGTGELFF.